Sequencing of this T cell receptor (beta chain) was carried out in a study of blood T cells in healthy people across ages. Study conclusions and caveats: It was the long-lived donors that had more naive CD4+ cells and higher diversity than aged donors.

This clonotype was detected once. Its antigen remains unidentified. Each donor had around 10 milliliters of peripheral blood drawn. CDR3 size: 13 residues. The germline V gene has CDR1 SQVTM and CDR2 ANQGSEA. V trimming: 7 bases; J trimming: 4 bases; junction bases outside the gene matches: 8. The authors ran a second PCR of roughly 6 to 12 cycles using a sample-barcoded 5' primer and a J-beta primer mix. Each cDNA was tagged by a template-switch adaptor containing 12 random nucleotides. Each CDR3 protein gets one entry after TCRdb re-called the 5' RACE reads with MiXCR. In the table there are approximately 810,000 distinct CDR3 sequences, around 34% of which are singletons.

The sample was blood. The V and J genes are TRBV29-1 and TRBJ2-5; 8 bases are a match to TRBD2. This receptor was taken from a man between 18 and 29 years old in good health. The chain's CDR3 is CSGAGLVGETQYF. The CDR3 DNA reads TGCAGCGGCGCGGGACTAGTGGGAGAGACCCAGTACTTC. The whole variable domain, remainder taken from reference TRBV29-1 and TRBJ2-5, is SAVISQKPSRDICQRGTSLTIQCQVDSQVTMMFWYRQQPGQSLTLIATANQGSEATYESGFVIDKFPISRPNLTFSTLTVSNMSPEDSSIYLCSGAGLVGETQYFGPGTRLLVL.